These 11 T cell receptor beta chains originate from one sample sequenced in a study of identical twins. TCRdb redid the calling of the 5' RACE reads with MiXCR, one entry per CDR3 protein. The sample lists roughly 570,000 distinct CDR3 sequences, over 8.5% seen once, with approximately 3% in the top ten. Separately, the same data were catalogued under a study of yellow fever vaccine responses in identical twins.

Input material: PBMCs. Receptor source: a woman younger than 35 in good health.

In this sample, this clonotype turned up a few times. The rearrangement uses TRBV11-2 and TRBJ2-1, with no clear D. Trimming left V 5 bases short and J 5 bases short, with 13 bases between. This CDR3 has 14 residues. Germline V lookup: CDR1 SGHAT, CDR2 FQNNGV. The CDR3 DNA reads TGTGCCAGCAGCAGGGATAGCATAAACAATGAGCAGTTCTTC. It yields the protein CASSRDSINNEQFF.

This clonotype was recorded many times. The rearrangement joins TRBV14 to TRBJ2-1; D is ambiguous. CDR3 length equals 12 residues. The germline V gene has CDR1 SGHDN and CDR2 FVKESK. The V end lost 1 base, the J end lost 7 bases, and 5 bases lay between the germline ends. This chain's CDR3 is CASSQVGNEQFF. Here the CDR3 DNA reads TGTGCCAGCAGCCAAGTTGGAAATGAGCAGTTCTTC.

J is TRBJ2-2 and V is TRBV11-2; D is unclear. V dropped 1 base and J dropped 8 bases, with 5 bases sitting between them. The CDR3 spans 12 residues. The germline V gene has CDR1 SGHAT and CDR2 FQNNGV. This CDR3 reads CASSLVLGELFF. CDR3 in DNA: TGTGCCAGCAGCTTAGTTTTAGGGGAGCTGTTTTTT.

V gene TRBV7-3 combines with J gene TRBJ2-7, with a tentative D call TRBD2 (6 bases). This CDR3 has 14 amino acids. Between the trimmed V and J ends, which lost 4 bases and 6 bases, there was a span of 16 bases. In germline, CDR1 is SGHTA, CDR2 FQGTGA. The CDR3 here is CASSSRTYGGEQYF. The CDR3 nucleotides read TGTGCCAGCAGCTCACGGACCTACGGGGGCGAGCAGTACTTC.

This clonotype has ten or more counts. This chain connects TRBV2 to TRBJ2-1; 7 nucleotides agree with TRBD2. Per the germline V gene, CDR1 is SNHLY and CDR2 is FYNNEI. V was clipped by 9 bases and J by 0 bases; unmatched bases: 8. The CDR3 loop spans 15 amino acids. The CDR3 here is CASKRLANSYNEQFF. The CDR3 DNA sequence: TGTGCCAGTAAGAGACTAGCCAACTCCTACAATGAGCAGTTCTTC. The variable domain in full, with the rest retrieved from reference TRBV2 and TRBJ2-1, is EPEVTQTPSHQVTQMGQEVILRCVPISNHLYFYWYRQILGQKVEFLVSFYNNEISEKSEIFDDQFSVERPDGSNFTLKIRSTKLEDSAMYFCASKRLANSYNEQFFGPGTRLTVL.

V gene TRBV20-1 combines with J gene TRBJ2-1; 9 bases fit TRBD2. CDR3 length equals 14 residues. Germline V lookup: CDR1 DFQATT, CDR2 SNEGSKA (reference sequence). With V trimmed by 1 base and J by 9 bases, 7 bases remained unmatched. CDR3 DNA sequence: TGCAGTGCTAGAGGGGCAGCGGGAGGTGGTGAGCAGTTCTTC. Translated: CSARGAAGGGEQFF.

CDR3 DNA sequence: TGTGCCAGCAGCCCGGGGACGCCGGGGGAGACCCAGTACTTC. Translated: CASSPGTPGETQYF. The rearrangement links TRBV7-3 to TRBJ2-5; the D call may be TRBD1 or TRBD2 (5 bases each). Trimming shortened V by 5 bases and J by 5 bases, and 15 bases separated the two germline ends. CDR1 SGHTA and CDR2 FQGTGA come from the germline V gene. CDR3 length: 14 residues.

The chain couples TRBV28 to TRBJ2-7, with 10 bases aligning to TRBD2. This CDR3 has 15 amino acids. Looked up from germline, CDR1 is MDHEN and CDR2 is SYDVKM. V lost 5 bases to trimming and J lost 5 bases; unmatched junction nucleotides: 9. CDR3 DNA: TGTGCCAGCAGTCCTTCACTAGCGGGGCTCCACGAGCAGTACTTC. Translation gives CASSPSLAGLHEQYF.

This clonotype was detected a few times. The chain couples TRBV11-2 to TRBJ1-4; no firm D call. The CDR3 spans 14 residues. Trimming took off 5 bases at V and 7 bases at J, with 14 bases between the two ends. Looked up from germline, CDR1 is SGHAT and CDR2 is FQNNGV. The CDR3 protein is CASSRQGKSEKLFF. The CDR3 DNA is TGTGCCAGCAGCCGACAAGGGAAGTCTGAAAAACTGTTTTTT.

This clonotype was recorded a few times. J is TRBJ2-7 and V is TRBV7-2; 7 bases are a match to TRBD2. With V trimmed by 1 base and J by 3 bases, 3 bases remained unmatched. Looked up from germline, CDR1 is SGHTA and CDR2 is FQGNSA. There are 14 residues in the CDR3. The CDR3, as DNA: TGTGCCAGCAGCTTAGGCGGGAGTATCTACGAGCAGTACTTC. Translation gives CASSLGGSIYEQYF.

This clonotype showed up just a few times. The chain combines TRBV19 with TRBJ1-2; D ambiguous. Germline V CDR1 and CDR2: LNHDA, SQIVND (reference sequence). The length of the CDR3 is 15 residues. Trimming cost V 6 bases and J 7 bases, with 21 bases left between them. CDR3 DNA: TGTGCCAGTAGCTTACACGGTACGGATGATGGTGGCTACACCTTC. This sequence encodes CASSLHGTDDGGYTF.